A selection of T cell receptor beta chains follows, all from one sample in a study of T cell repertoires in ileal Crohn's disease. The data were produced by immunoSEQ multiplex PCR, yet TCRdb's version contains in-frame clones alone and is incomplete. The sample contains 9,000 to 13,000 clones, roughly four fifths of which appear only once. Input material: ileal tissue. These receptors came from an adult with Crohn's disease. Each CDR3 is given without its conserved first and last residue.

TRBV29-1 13 SVALSGGYQETQY
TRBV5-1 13 ASSSTGSSGNTIY
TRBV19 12 ATIPGQGNQPQH
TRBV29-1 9 SVQGAHGYT
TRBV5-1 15 ATRRTSGGPSTDTQY
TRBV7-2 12 ASSLDPGSTEAF
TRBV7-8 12 ASSPAGPFTEAF
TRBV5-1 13 ASSARDRGHTEAF
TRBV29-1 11 SARRVVGEKLF
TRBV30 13 AWSVVRRANYGYT
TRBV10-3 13 AISESDRGTYEQY
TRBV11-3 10 ASSPGTGDQH
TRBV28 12 ASSLYILSGELF
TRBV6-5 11 ASRDRSTDTQY
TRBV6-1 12 ASSEGYPDTEAF
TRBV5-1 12 ASRGGGPAGEQF
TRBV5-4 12 ASRTDRSQETQY
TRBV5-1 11 ASSVTGEYGYT
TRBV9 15 ASSSSRGSAYNSPLH
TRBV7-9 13 ASSLGQSPPDTQY
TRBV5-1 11 ASSFRTGNEQY
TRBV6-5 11 ASSLGTGHGYT
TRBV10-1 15 ASPVRGRVWTNEKLF
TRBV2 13 AGSVKRQGDYGYT
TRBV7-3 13 ASSPQQGQGTEAF
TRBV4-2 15 ASSQAVRSEVPYGYT
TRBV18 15 ASSPTRGKSTNSPLH
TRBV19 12 ASTDPGVGHEQF
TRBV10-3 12 AIRQGPHNYGYT
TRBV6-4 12 ASSDSSGADTQY
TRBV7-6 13 ASSPAADSNTEAF
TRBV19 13 ASSAAQGMNTEAF
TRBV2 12 ASSEARGLWGYT
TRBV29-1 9 SVGGDSGYT
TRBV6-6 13 ASSYGTTVSYGYT
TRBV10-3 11 AITGGRNQPQH
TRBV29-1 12 SVDVTGTTYEQY
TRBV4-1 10 ASSIDTDTQY
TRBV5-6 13 ASSLVGQAIYGYT
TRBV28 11 ASSYPGQGRQY
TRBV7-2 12 ASSPSGGSYEQY
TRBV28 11 ASSRGGNYEQY
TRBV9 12 ASSYGTASYEQY
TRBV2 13 ASSDPSGGDYEQY
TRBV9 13 ASSVEGGARLQAF
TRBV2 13 ATTAPGGEFETQY
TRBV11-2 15 ASSLDWGEALSYEQY
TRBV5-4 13 ASSLDGGGAYEQY
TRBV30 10 AWRATRDFQY
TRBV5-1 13 ASSLDSGGNNEQF
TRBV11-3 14 ASSSAPRNPPDTQY
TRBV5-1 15 ASSATSGGPSTDTQY